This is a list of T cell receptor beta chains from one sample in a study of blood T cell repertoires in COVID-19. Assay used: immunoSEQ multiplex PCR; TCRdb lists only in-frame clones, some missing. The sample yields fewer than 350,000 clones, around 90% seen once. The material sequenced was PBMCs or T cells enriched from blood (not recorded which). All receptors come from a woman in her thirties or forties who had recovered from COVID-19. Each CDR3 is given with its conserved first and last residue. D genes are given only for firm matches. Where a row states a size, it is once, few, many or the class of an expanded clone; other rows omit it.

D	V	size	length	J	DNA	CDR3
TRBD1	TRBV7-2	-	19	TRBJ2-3	TGTGCCAGCAGCAATGACCGGGACAGCAAAACCTCTAGCACAGATACGCAGTATTTT	CASSNDRDSKTSSTDTQYF
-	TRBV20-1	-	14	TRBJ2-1	TGCAGTGCTAGTTCCGGACTAAGGGGCTATGAGCAGTTCTTC	CSASSGLRGYEQFF
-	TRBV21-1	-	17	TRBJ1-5	TGTGCCAGCAGCAACGCCTCATCACGAGAAGGCAATCAGCCCCAGCATTTT	CASSNASSREGNQPQHF
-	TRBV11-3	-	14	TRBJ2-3	TGTGCCAGCAGCTCCTCCCCGGGGACAGATACGCAGTATTTT	CASSSSPGTDTQYF
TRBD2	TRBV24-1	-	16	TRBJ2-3	TGTGCCACCAGTGGCTCACTAGCGGGAGAGGGAGATACGCAGTATTTT	CATSGSLAGEGDTQYF
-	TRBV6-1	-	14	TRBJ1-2	TGTGCCAGCAGTGAAGTTCGGGTGGCCTATGGCTACACCTTC	CASSEVRVAYGYTF
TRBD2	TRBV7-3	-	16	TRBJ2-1	TGTGCCAGCAGCCCGGGGGGGCTAGCGGGAGACAATGAGCAGTTCTTC	CASSPGGLAGDNEQFF
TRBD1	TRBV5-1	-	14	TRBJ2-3	TGCGCCAGCAGGGGACAGCCTTCGGCAGATACGCAGTATTTT	CASRGQPSADTQYF
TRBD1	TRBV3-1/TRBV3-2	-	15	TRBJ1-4	TGTGCCAGCAGTCTGGGGACAGCAACTAATGAAAAACTGTTTTTT	CASSLGTATNEKLFF
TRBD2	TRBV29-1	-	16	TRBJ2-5	TGCAGCGTTCGGGGGCTAGCGGGAGCAGGACGAGAGACCCAGTACTTC	CSVRGLAGAGRETQYF
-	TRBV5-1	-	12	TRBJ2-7	TGCGCCAGCAGCCCGGGGTGGGCCGAGCAGTACTTC	CASSPGWAEQYF
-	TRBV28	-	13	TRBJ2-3	TGTGCCAGCGGAGAACTGTCTCCAGATACGCAGTATTTT	CASGELSPDTQYF
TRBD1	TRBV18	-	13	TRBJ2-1	TGTGCCAGCTCGCCGGACAGGGTCGCTGAGCAGTTCTTC	CASSPDRVAEQFF
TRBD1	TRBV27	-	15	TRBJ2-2	TGTGCCAGCAGGAACAGGGACAGTTACACCGGGGAGCTGTTTTTT	CASRNRDSYTGELFF
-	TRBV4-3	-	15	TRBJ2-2	TGCGCCAGCAGCCAAGATACCCTAATCACCGGGGAGCTGTTTTTT	CASSQDTLITGELFF
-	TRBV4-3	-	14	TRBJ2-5	TGCGCCAGCAGCCAACTCAGGGGCCAAGAGACCCAGTACTTC	CASSQLRGQETQYF
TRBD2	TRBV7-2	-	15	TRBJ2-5	TGTGCCAGCAGCTTGGAACTAGCGGGTGGCGGGACCCAGTACTTC	CASSLELAGGGTQYF
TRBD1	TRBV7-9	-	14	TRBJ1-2	TGTGCCAGCAGCTCCCTCACAGGGGGCTATGGCTACACCTTC	CASSSLTGGYGYTF
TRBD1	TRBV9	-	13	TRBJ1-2	TGTGCCAGCAGTGCCTCAGGGGGCCACGGCTACACCTTC	CASSASGGHGYTF
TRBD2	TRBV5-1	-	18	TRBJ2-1	TGCGCCAGCAGCTTGGTAGGGTTGGCGGGAGCAACGGGTCATGAGCAGTTCTTC	CASSLVGLAGATGHEQFF
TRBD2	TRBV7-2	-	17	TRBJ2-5	TGTGCCAGCAGCTTAGCGGGACTAGCGGGAGGCCGGGAGACCCAGTACTTC	CASSLAGLAGGRETQYF
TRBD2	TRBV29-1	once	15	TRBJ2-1	TGCAGCGTCTTAGGGGCTAGCGGGGACAACAATGAGCAGTTCTTC	CSVLGASGDNNEQFF
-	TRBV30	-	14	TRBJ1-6	TGTGCCTGGTCAATACCAGGGCTGCGTTCACCCCTCCACTTT	CAWSIPGLRSPLHF
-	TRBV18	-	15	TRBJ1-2	TGTGCCAGCTCACCAACGGGAGCGGGGCTCTATGGCTACACCTTC	CASSPTGAGLYGYTF
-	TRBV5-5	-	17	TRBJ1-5	TGTGCCAGCAGCTTGAGTACAGCCTCTTATAGCAATCAGCCCCAGCATTTT	CASSLSTASYSNQPQHF
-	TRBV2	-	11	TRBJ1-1	TGTGCCAGCCGGTATGCCCCTGAAGCTTTCTTT	CASRYAPEAFF
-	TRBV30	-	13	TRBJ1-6	TGTGCCTGGAGTGTCTTGGGAGTGTCACCCCTCCACTTT	CAWSVLGVSPLHF
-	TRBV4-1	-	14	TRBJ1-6	TGCGCCAGCAGCCAAGACAGGGCTAATTCACCCCTCCACTTT	CASSQDRANSPLHF
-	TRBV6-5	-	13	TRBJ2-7	TGTGCCACTCGGGGGACCCAACCCTACGAGCAGTACTTC	CATRGTQPYEQYF
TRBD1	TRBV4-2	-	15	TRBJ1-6	TGTGCCAGCAGCCAAGTCGGGACAGGGCTTTCACCCCTCCACTTT	CASSQVGTGLSPLHF
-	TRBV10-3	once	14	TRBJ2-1	TGTGCCATCAGTACGGGGAGCTCCTACAATGAGCAGTTCTTC	CAISTGSSYNEQFF
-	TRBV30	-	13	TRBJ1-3	TGTGCCTGGAGTCAACACTCTGGAAACACCATATATTTT	CAWSQHSGNTIYF
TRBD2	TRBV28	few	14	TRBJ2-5	TGTGCCAGCTGTACGGGAGGGGCACAAGAGACCCAGTACTTC	CASCTGGAQETQYF
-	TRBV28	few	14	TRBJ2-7	TGTGCCAGCAGAGGCAGTGGGAGGCGATACGAGCAGTACTTC	CASRGSGRRYEQYF
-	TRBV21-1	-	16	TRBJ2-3	TGTGCCAGCAGCAAAGCGCGCGAATCTAGCACAGATACGCAGTATTTT	CASSKARESSTDTQYF
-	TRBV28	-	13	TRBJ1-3	TGTGCCAGCAGCTCCGGGGGGCCAAACACCATATATTTT	CASSSGGPNTIYF
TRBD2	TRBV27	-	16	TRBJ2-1	TGTGCCAGCAGAAGCTTAGCGGGAGGAACTTACAATGAGCAGTTCTTC	CASRSLAGGTYNEQFF
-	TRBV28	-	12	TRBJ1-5	TGTGCCAGCAGTTTACAAGCCCAGCCCCAGCATTTT	CASSLQAQPQHF
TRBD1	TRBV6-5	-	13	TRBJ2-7	TGTGCCAGCCGAGACAGGGAACCCTACGAGCAGTACTTC	CASRDREPYEQYF
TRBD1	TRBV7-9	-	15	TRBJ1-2	TGTGCCAGCAGCTTAGGGGGGACAGGGGCGGATGGCTACACCTTC	CASSLGGTGADGYTF
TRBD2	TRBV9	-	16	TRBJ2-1	TGTGCCAGCAGCGCCTCCCTAGCGGGAGGGCAGAATGAGCAGTTCTTC	CASSASLAGGQNEQFF
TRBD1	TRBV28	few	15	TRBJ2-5	TGTGCCAGCAGTTTGACAGGGGGGGGGCAAGAGACCCAGTACTTC	CASSLTGGGQETQYF
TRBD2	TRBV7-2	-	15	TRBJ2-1	TGTGCCAGCAGCTTAGGCCCAGCGGGAACGGTTGAGCAGTTCTTC	CASSLGPAGTVEQFF
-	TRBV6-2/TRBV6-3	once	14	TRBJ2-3	TGTGCCAGCAGTTACACAGCCAGCACAGATACGCAGTATTTT	CASSYTASTDTQYF
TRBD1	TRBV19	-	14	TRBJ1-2	TGTGCCAGTAGTGCCGCCGACAGGGTTCATGGCTACACCTTC	CASSAADRVHGYTF
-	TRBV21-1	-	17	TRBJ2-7	TGTGCCAGCAGCAGGGGTGACAGGACCAAGAGCTCCTACGAGCAGTACTTC	CASSRGDRTKSSYEQYF
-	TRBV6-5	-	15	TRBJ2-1	TGTGCCAGCAGCCTATCGTACGACTCCTACAATGAGCAGTTCTTC	CASSLSYDSYNEQFF
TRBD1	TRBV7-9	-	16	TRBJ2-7	TGTGCCAGCAGCTCTTCCGCGGGACAGGGCCCCTACGAGCAGTACTTC	CASSSSAGQGPYEQYF
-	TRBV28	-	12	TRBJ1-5	TGTGCCAGCGGACAGTTCGGTCAGCCCCAGCATTTT	CASGQFGQPQHF
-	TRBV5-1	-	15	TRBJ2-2	TGCGCCAGCAGCTTGGGGACTACGAACACCGGGGAGCTGTTTTTT	CASSLGTTNTGELFF
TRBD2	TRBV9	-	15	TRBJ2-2	TGTGCCAGCAGCGTGGGACTAGCGGAGGGTGGGGAGCTGTTTTTT	CASSVGLAEGGELFF
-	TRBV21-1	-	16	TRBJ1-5	TGTGCCAGCGGACAGGGAAGTAAAAGGGGCAATCAGCCCCAGCATTTT	CASGQGSKRGNQPQHF
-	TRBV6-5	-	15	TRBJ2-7	TGTGCCAGCAGGCCAAACAGGGAAAGGACCTACGAGCAGTACTTC	CASRPNRERTYEQYF
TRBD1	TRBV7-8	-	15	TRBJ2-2	TGTGCCAGCAGCTACCGGACAGGGGGCGGCGGGGAGCTGTTTTTT	CASSYRTGGGGELFF
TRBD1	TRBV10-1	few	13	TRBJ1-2	TGCGCCAGCAGCGCTTCAGGGGGCCATGGCTACACCTTC	CASSASGGHGYTF